This TCR beta chain was identified in a study of T cell clonality in common variable immunodeficiency. This clone was detected many times. What it binds is not known. The CDR3 extends 3 residues past the end of the read, so its final part is completed from the germline J gene. V lost 3 bases, J lost 5 bases, and 22 bases lay in between. Germline CDR1 MNHEY, CDR2 SMNVEV (reference sequence). The CDR3 sequence is 17 residues long. Produced via immunoSEQ multiplex PCR; TCRdb's table is partial and in-frame only. Observed are 40,000 to 55,000 clones, no singletons, with the top ten taking under 11%. Both groups were predominantly of Caucasian heritage. Each donor provided about 5 to 9 ml of heparinized whole blood. Study-wide results and limits: Fewer TCRbeta clones were shared among CVID subjects than controls.

Input material: peripheral blood mononuclear cells. V and J are TRBV27 and TRBJ1-1; a possible D gene is TRBD1 (5 bases). This sequence originates from a person between 18 and 75 years old in good health. CDR3 amino acids: CASSLRPGKDLGTEAFF. Partial CDR3 DNA: TGTGCCAGCAGTTTGAGGCCAGGGAAAGACTTAGGGACTGAA.